Presented here are 27 T cell receptor beta chains from one specimen sequenced in a study of T cell responses to AZD1222 COVID-19 vaccine. Profiled with immunoSEQ multiplex PCR; TCRdb holds only in-frame clones, not every one. The table shows approximately 100,000 clones, with approximately 90% occurring only once. The specimen comprised peripheral blood, sampled on day 0 of AZD1222 vaccination. Receptors were obtained from an adult in good health.

V and J are TRBV10-3 and TRBJ1-1, with a tentative D call TRBD1 (6 bases). CDR1 ENHRY and CDR2 SYGVKD come from the germline V gene. The length of the CDR3 is 14 residues. Trimming pared 2 bases from V and 1 base from J, leaving 8 bases between. The CDR3 loop is CAISEGTWNTEAFF. The CDR3 DNA follows: TGTGCCATCAGTGAGGGGACATGGAACACTGAAGCTTTCTTT.

The chain links TRBV28 to TRBJ1-5; 7 bases are shared with TRBD1. The V gene end was trimmed by 6 bases and the J gene end by 7 bases; junction bases not matched to a gene: 6. Germline V lookup: CDR1 MDHEN, CDR2 SYDVKM. The CDR3 consists of 13 residues. CDR3 sequence: CASRPTGLQPQHF. The CDR3 DNA sequence: TGTGCCAGCAGGCCGACAGGGTTGCAGCCCCAGCATTTT.

This clone was detected a few times. The chain has TRBV19 and TRBJ1-6; D uncertain. The CDR3 runs to 12 residues. Trimming removed 6 bases from V and 7 bases from J, with 7 bases in between. The germline V gene has CDR1 LNHDA and CDR2 SQIVND (reference sequence). The CDR3 region has the DNA TGTGCCAGTAGGGTCGGAAATTCACCCCTCCACTTT. Its translation is CASRVGNSPLHF.

The genes are TRBV18 and TRBJ1-2, with TRBD1 matching over 7 bases. Germline values: CDR1 KGHSH, CDR2 LQKENI. The CDR3 is 16 amino acids. J gave up 0 bases and V 2 bases, and 6 bases lay outside the gene matches. Here the CDR3 reads CASSPGTALANYGYTF. In DNA form, the CDR3 reads TGTGCCAGCTCACCAGGGACAGCTTTAGCTAACTATGGCTACACCTTC.

V and J are TRBV11-2 and TRBJ2-7; D might be TRBD1 (6 bases). V lost 5 bases, J lost 3 bases, and 14 bases lay in between. The CDR3 sequence is 14 residues long. The germline V gene encodes CDR1 SGHAT and CDR2 FQNNGV. CDR3 amino acids: CASSTNREFYEQYF. DNA for the CDR3: TGTGCCAGCAGCACGAACAGGGAGTTCTACGAGCAGTACTTC.

J is TRBJ1-3 and V is TRBV29-1; D is perhaps TRBD1 (5 bases). Germline CDR1 is SQVTM and CDR2 is ANQGSEA. The germline V and J ends were trimmed by 7 bases and 4 bases, with 14 bases remaining between them. This CDR3 is 13 amino acids long. CDR3 coding DNA: TGCAGCGCCCAGGGTCTATCAGGAAACACCATATATTTT. Its protein product is CSAQGLSGNTIYF.

This sequence joins TRBV4-2 and TRBJ1-1; D not resolved. Germline V lookup: CDR1 LGHNA, CDR2 YNFKEQ. V lost 0 bases and J 5 bases, leaving 16 bases between the germline ends. The CDR3 sequence is 16 residues long. The CDR3 is CASSQDSDGYNTEAFF. The CDR3 DNA follows: TGTGCCAGCAGCCAAGATTCCGACGGCTATAATACTGAAGCTTTCTTT.

This clone is a singleton in its sample. This chain uses TRBV9 with TRBJ2-5, with a weak D call TRBD1 (7 bases). The germline V and J ends were trimmed by 3 bases and 4 bases, with 19 bases remaining between them. CDR1 is SGDLS, CDR2 YYNGEE, per germline. The CDR3 runs to 16 residues. The CDR3 nucleotides are TGTGCCAGCAGCGCCCGACAGGGAACGCGGGGAGAGACCCAGTACTTC. It codes for CASSARQGTRGETQYF.

This clone came up once. The chain is built from TRBV28 and TRBJ2-1; 7 positions agree with TRBD1. The length of the CDR3 is 15 residues. The J segment lost 1 base and the V segment lost 7 bases, leaving 7 bases of the junction unmatched. Germline V CDR1 and CDR2: MDHEN, SYDVKM. CDR3 DNA: TGTGCCAGCATTCACGCAGGGGGTTCCTACAATGAGCAGTTCTTC. Protein sequence: CASIHAGGSYNEQFF.

Remarks on this clone: This specimen includes other DNA sequences encoding the same CDR3. The chain links TRBV19 to TRBJ2-7; 10 bases agree with TRBD2. The germline V gene has CDR1 LNHDA and CDR2 SQIVND (reference sequence). The length of the CDR3 is 15 residues. V was clipped by 5 bases and J by 2 bases; unmatched bases: 6. The CDR3 DNA reads as TGTGCCAGTAGTGTCAGTAGCGGGGGGCCCTACGAGCAGTACTTC. Translating gives CASSVSSGGPYEQYF.

V and J are TRBV11-1 and TRBJ2-3; 12 bases map to TRBD2. The CDR3 spans 16 residues. V lost 5 bases, J lost 6 bases, and 9 bases stayed unmatched. CDR1 SGHAT and CDR2 FQDESV come from the germline V gene (reference sequence). The CDR3 DNA sequence: TGTGCCAGCAGCCCCAGACTAGCGGGGGAGCGGGATACGCAGTATTTT. Amino acids: CASSPRLAGERDTQYF.

J is TRBJ1-2 and V is TRBV5-5, with D tentatively TRBD1 (5 bases). V was pared by 0 bases and J by 4 bases, with 13 bases between. From germline, CDR1 is SGHKS and CDR2 YYEKEE (reference sequence). The CDR3 sequence is 15 residues long. CDR3 in amino acids: CASSLETGAPYGYTF. The CDR3 DNA reads as TGTGCCAGCAGCTTGGAGACCGGGGCCCCCTATGGCTACACCTTC. Full variable domain (outside the CDR3, taken from reference TRBV5-5 and TRBJ1-2): DAGVTQSPTHLIKTRGQQVTLRCSPISGHKSVSWYQQVLGQGPQFIFQYYEKEERGRGNFPDRFSARQFPNYSSELNVNALLLGDSALYLCASSLETGAPYGYTFGSGTRLTVV.

Of note for this clone: One junction end does not reproduce the germline sequence, and a read error may be involved. The chain couples TRBV7-7 to TRBJ2-5; TRBD2 agrees at 8 bases. The CDR3 loop spans 15 amino acids. The germline gives CDR1 SSHAT, CDR2 FNYEAQ (reference sequence). The CDR3 DNA follows: TGTGCTAGCAGCTTAGCGGGACTAACGACAGAGACCCAGTACTTC. Residues: CASSLAGLTTETQYF.

This clone was observed a few times. The chain carries TRBV18 and TRBJ1-1; D not certain. CDR1 and CDR2 from the germline V gene are KGHSH and LQKENI. V lost 1 base to trimming and J lost 6 bases, with 9 bases between them. This CDR3 has 13 residues. CDR3 nucleotide sequence: TGTGCCAGCTCACCACGGCAGGTGGCTGAAGCTTTCTTT. Its translation is CASSPRQVAEAFF. The full variable domain, its missing parts supplied by reference TRBV18 and TRBJ1-1, is NAGVMQNPRHLVRRRGQEARLRCSPMKGHSHVYWYRQLPEEGLKFMVYLQKENIIDESGMPKERFSAEFPKEGPSILRIQQVVRGDSAAYFCASSPRQVAEAFFGQGTRLTVV.

V is TRBV2 and J is TRBJ1-6, with 7 bases lining up with TRBD1. Germline V CDR1 and CDR2: SNHLY, FYNNEI. This CDR3 is 15 amino acids long. The V gene end was trimmed by 6 bases and the J gene end by 9 bases; junction bases not matched to a gene: 11. This chain's CDR3 is CASRAGAGTVSPLHF. The CDR3 DNA is TGTGCCAGCAGGGCAGGGGCGGGGACAGTTTCACCCCTCCACTTT.

V usage is TRBV7-9 and J usage is TRBJ2-2; 8 bases fit TRBD2. CDR3 length equals 14 residues. Germline lookup yields CDR1 SEHNR and CDR2 FQNEAQ (reference sequence). With 5 bases clipped from V and 3 bases from J, the junction kept 2 bases outside the gene matches. CDR3 in DNA: TGTGCCAGCAGCAAAGCGGGGGACACCGGGGAGCTGTTTTTT. It translates to CASSKAGDTGELFF.

The rearrangement uses TRBV2 and TRBJ1-1; D is perhaps TRBD1 (5 bases). The germline CDR1 and CDR2 sequences are SNHLY and FYNNEI. The V gene lost 6 bases and the J gene lost 7 bases, with 12 bases spanning the gap. The CDR3 sequence is 12 residues long. The CDR3 loop is CASSMGPGEAFF. The DNA for the CDR3 is TGTGCCAGCAGCATGGGACCCGGTGAAGCTTTCTTT.

V and J are TRBV7-3 and TRBJ2-1; 7 nucleotides align to TRBD2. The CDR3 contains 15 residues. Trimming cost V 5 bases and J 4 bases; bases outside gene matches: 8. Germline V lookup: CDR1 SGHTA, CDR2 FQGTGA. CDR3 sequence: CASSLRGGAYNEQFF. As DNA, the CDR3 is TGTGCCAGCAGCCTTAGGGGAGGGGCGTACAATGAGCAGTTCTTC.

The chain couples TRBV7-9 to TRBJ2-3, with TRBD2 matching over 9 bases. CDR1 is SEHNR, CDR2 FQNEAQ, per germline (reference sequence). The CDR3 loop spans 16 amino acids. V trimming: 8 bases; J trimming: 0 bases; junction bases outside the gene matches: 9. The CDR3 DNA reads TGTGCCAGCGGCTCCTTTAGCGGGGGAAGCACAGATACGCAGTATTTT. This sequence encodes CASGSFSGGSTDTQYF.

The rearrangement links TRBV6-2 or TRBV6-3 to TRBJ1-6; no clear D gene. The germline CDR1 and CDR2 sequences are MNHEY and SVGEGT. This CDR3 has 14 amino acids. V gave up 2 bases and J gave up 10 bases, with 12 bases separating them. CDR3 region: CASSYPPGRSPLHF. The CDR3 DNA reads as TGTGCCAGCAGTTACCCCCCGGGAAGGTCACCCCTCCACTTT.

This chain connects TRBV29-1 to TRBJ2-7; D remains ambiguous. Between the trimmed V and J ends, which lost 4 bases and 5 bases, there was a span of 15 bases. Germline values: CDR1 SQVTM, CDR2 ANQGSEA. The CDR3 has 13 residues. The CDR3 DNA follows: TGCAGCGTTGGCGAGGCCTCAAGCGACGAGCAGTACTTC. This translates into CSVGEASSDEQYF.

Here the CDR3 reads CASSIPTSGGTDTQYF. As DNA, the CDR3 is TGTGCCAGCAGCATCCCCACTAGCGGGGGGACAGATACGCAGTATTTT. V and J are TRBV5-4 and TRBJ2-3, with TRBD2 matching 12 bases. V was clipped by 4 bases and J by 3 bases; unmatched bases: 6. CDR1 and CDR2 from the germline V gene are SGHNT and YYREEE (reference sequence). The CDR3 runs to 16 residues.

The V call is TRBV29-1, the J call TRBJ1-1; 7 nucleotides match TRBD1. The length of the CDR3 is 13 residues. Looked up from germline, CDR1 is SQVTM and CDR2 is ANQGSEA. The V and J ends lost 6 bases and 1 base, in that order; junction bases with no gene match: 5. In DNA form, the CDR3 reads TGCAGCGTGACAGGGACGCGGAACACTGAAGCTTTCTTT. Protein product: CSVTGTRNTEAFF.

This clone was observed once. The gene calls are TRBV3-1 (or the pseudogene TRBV3-2) and TRBJ2-1, with D unresolved. The length of the CDR3 is 15 residues. Germline V gives CDR1 LGHDT, CDR2 YNNKEL (reference sequence). Trimming shortened V by 1 base and J by 3 bases, and 10 bases separated the two germline ends. CDR3 region: CASSQVLRSYNEQFF. CDR3 sequence (DNA): TGTGCCAGCAGCCAAGTGCTGCGGAGCTACAATGAGCAGTTCTTC.

This chain uses TRBV19 with TRBJ2-2; possible D gene TRBD2, 6 bases. Germline CDR1 LNHDA, CDR2 SQIVND (reference sequence). V lost 8 bases and J lost 4, with 17 bases in between. The CDR3 is 15 residues long. CDR3 amino acids: CASRDLGGSTGELFF. CDR3 DNA: TGTGCCAGTCGGGACTTAGGAGGTAGCACCGGGGAGCTGTTTTTT.

This rearrangement joins TRBV7-8 to TRBJ2-7, with D hard to call. Germline V gives CDR1 SGHVS, CDR2 FQNEAQ. Trimming took 1 base from V and 0 from J, leaving 7 bases between them. The length of the CDR3 is 14 residues. The CDR3 reads CASSLGAFSYEQYF. Written as DNA, the CDR3 is TGTGCCAGCAGCTTAGGGGCGTTCTCCTACGAGCAGTACTTC.

This clone was observed a handful of times. The rearrangement joins TRBV6-6 to TRBJ1-1, with D possibly matching TRBD1 (6 bases). The V end was cut by 6 bases, the J end by 6 bases, with 17 bases between. The CDR3 length is 14 residues. CDR1 and CDR2 from the germline V gene are MNHNY and SVGAGI (reference sequence). This chain's CDR3 is CASSLSRGRAEAFF. For the CDR3, the DNA is TGTGCCAGCAGCCTGTCGCGGGGGCGGGCTGAAGCTTTCTTT.